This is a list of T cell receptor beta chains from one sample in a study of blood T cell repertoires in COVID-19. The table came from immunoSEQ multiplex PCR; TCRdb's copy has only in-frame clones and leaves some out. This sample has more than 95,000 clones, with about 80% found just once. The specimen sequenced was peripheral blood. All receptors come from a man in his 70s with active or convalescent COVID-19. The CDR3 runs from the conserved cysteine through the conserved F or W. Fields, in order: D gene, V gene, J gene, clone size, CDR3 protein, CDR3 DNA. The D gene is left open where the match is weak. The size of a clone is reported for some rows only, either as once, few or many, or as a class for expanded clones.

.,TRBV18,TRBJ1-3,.,CASSPPRDSGNTIYF,TGTGCCAGCTCACCTCCCCGGGACTCTGGAAACACCATATATTTT
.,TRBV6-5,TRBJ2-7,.,CASSYTGQGGLEQYF,TGTGCCAGCAGTTACACTGGGCAGGGAGGACTCGAGCAGTACTTC
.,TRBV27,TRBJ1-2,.,CASSGREYYGYTF,TGTGCCAGCAGTGGCCGGGAATACTATGGCTACACCTTC
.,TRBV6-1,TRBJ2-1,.,CASSEDRNNEQFF,TGTGCCAGCAGTGAGGACAGAAACAATGAGCAGTTCTTC
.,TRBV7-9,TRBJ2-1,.,CASSPPRGNYNEQFF,TGTGCCAGCAGCCCCCCTCGGGGGAACTACAATGAGCAGTTCTTC
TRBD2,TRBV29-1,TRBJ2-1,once,CSGTSGGNEQFF,TGCAGCGGGACTAGCGGGGGGAATGAGCAGTTCTTC
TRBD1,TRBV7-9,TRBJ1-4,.,CASSMPGQGGEKLFF,TGTGCCAGCAGTATGCCGGGACAGGGTGGTGAAAAACTGTTTTTT
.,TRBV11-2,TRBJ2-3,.,CASSLVSDTQYF,TGTGCCAGCAGCTTAGTATCAGATACGCAGTATTTT
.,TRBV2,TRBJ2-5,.,CASRTGETQYF,TGTGCCAGCAGGACGGGAGAGACCCAGTACTTC
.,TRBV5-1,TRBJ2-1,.,CASRKADSSSNEQFF,TGCGCCAGCAGGAAAGCCGACAGTAGTAGCAATGAGCAGTTCTTC
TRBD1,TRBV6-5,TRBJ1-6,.,CASMARQGGSPLHF,TGTGCCAGCATGGCGCGACAGGGTGGCTCACCCCTCCACTTT
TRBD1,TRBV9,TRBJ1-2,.,CASSPQAGGPFGYTF,TGTGCCAGCAGCCCCCAAGCAGGGGGGCCGTTTGGCTACACCTTC
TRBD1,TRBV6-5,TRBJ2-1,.,CASRSTGEEQFF,TGTGCCAGCAGGTCGACAGGGGAAGAGCAGTTCTTC
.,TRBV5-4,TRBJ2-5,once,CASRPSTNQETQYF,TGTGCCAGCAGGCCATCGACAAACCAAGAGACCCAGTACTTC
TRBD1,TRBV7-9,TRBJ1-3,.,CASSQRTGQNSGNTIYF,TGTGCCAGCAGCCAAAGAACGGGACAGAACTCTGGAAACACCATATATTTT
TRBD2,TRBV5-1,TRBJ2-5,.,CASSLSTSGNQETQYF,TGCGCCAGCAGCTTGTCGACTAGCGGGAACCAAGAGACCCAGTACTTC
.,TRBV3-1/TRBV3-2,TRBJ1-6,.,CASSTGSGGSWGSPLHF,TGTGCCAGCAGCACAGGGTCTGGGGGAAGCTGGGGTTCACCCCTCCACTTT
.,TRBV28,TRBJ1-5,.,CASRSDTYQPQHF,TGTGCCAGCAGGTCAGACACATATCAGCCCCAGCATTTT
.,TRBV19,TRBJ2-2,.,CASTGPDYPSGNGGELFF,TGTGCCAGTACCGGACCGGACTACCCCTCAGGAAACGGCGGGGAGCTGTTTTTT
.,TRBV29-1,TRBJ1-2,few,CSVEEWSGYTF,TGCAGCGTTGAGGAGTGGAGTGGCTACACCTTC
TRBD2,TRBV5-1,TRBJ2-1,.,CASSLAVGGPSYEQFF,TGCGCCAGCAGCTTGGCCGTGGGAGGGCCCTCGTATGAGCAGTTCTTC
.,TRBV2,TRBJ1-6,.,CASRNGPQSALHF,TGTGCCAGCAGAAATGGCCCCCAGTCAGCCCTCCACTTT
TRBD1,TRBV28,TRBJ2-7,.,CASTGTGRADNYEQYF,TGTGCCAGCACCGGGACAGGGAGAGCTGACAATTACGAGCAGTACTTC
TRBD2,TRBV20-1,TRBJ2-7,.,CSASNLGRRGYEQYF,TGCAGTGCTAGTAACCTCGGGAGGAGGGGATACGAGCAGTACTTC
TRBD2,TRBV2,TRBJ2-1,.,CASTQGLAGAQFF,TGTGCCAGCACCCAAGGACTAGCGGGAGCCCAGTTCTTC
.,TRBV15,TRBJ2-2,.,CATSRGRGRGGELFF,TGTGCCACCAGCAGAGGGCGGGGTCGTGGCGGGGAGCTGTTTTTT
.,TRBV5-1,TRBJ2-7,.,CASSFQQTYEQYF,TGCGCCAGCAGCTTTCAACAGACCTACGAGCAGTACTTC
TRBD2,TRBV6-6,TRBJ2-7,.,CASSYGGRRSYEQYF,TGTGCCAGCAGTTACGGCGGGAGACGGTCCTACGAGCAGTACTTC
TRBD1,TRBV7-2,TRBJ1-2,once,CASSARVLQGSGGYTF,TGTGCCAGCAGCGCACGAGTTCTACAGGGGAGTGGTGGCTACACCTTC
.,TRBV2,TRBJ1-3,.,CASKQGTGNTIYF,TGTGCCAGCAAACAGGGTACCGGAAACACCATATATTTT
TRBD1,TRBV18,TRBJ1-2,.,CASSQPDRDYGYTF,TGTGCCAGCTCACAACCGGACAGGGACTATGGCTACACCTTC
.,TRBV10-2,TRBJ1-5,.,CASSRSSSNQPQHF,TGCGCCAGCAGTCGGTCCTCTAGCAATCAGCCCCAGCATTTT
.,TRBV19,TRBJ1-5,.,CASSTAGVQPQHF,TGTGCCAGTAGTACCGCAGGGGTTCAGCCCCAGCATTTT
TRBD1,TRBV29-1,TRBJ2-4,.,CSVGGPGTGGDIQYF,TGCAGCGTTGGCGGCCCCGGGACAGGAGGAGACATTCAGTACTTC
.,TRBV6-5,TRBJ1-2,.,CASSSREHYGYTF,TGTGCCAGCAGTTCCCGGGAACACTATGGCTACACCTTC
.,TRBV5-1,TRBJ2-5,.,CASSFGQGGETQYF,TGCGCCAGCAGCTTTGGGCAGGGGGGAGAGACCCAGTACTTC
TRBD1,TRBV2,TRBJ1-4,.,CASSEKSGGFNEKLFF,TGTGCCAGCAGTGAAAAGTCAGGGGGCTTCAATGAAAAACTGTTTTTT
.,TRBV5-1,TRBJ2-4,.,CASSLGLGRGTKNIQYF,TGCGCCAGCAGCTTGGGTTTAGGCAGGGGAACCAAAAACATTCAGTACTTC
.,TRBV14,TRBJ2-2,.,CASSGQQGGELFF,TGTGCCAGCAGCGGACAACAGGGAGGGGAGCTGTTTTTT
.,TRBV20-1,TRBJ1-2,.,CSASPPKGVGYGYTF,TGCAGTGCTAGTCCCCCGAAAGGAGTAGGCTATGGCTACACCTTC
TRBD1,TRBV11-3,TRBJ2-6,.,CASSLARGQGRVSGANVLTF,TGTGCCAGCAGCTTAGCCCGCGGACAGGGGAGGGTCTCTGGGGCCAACGTCCTGACTTTC
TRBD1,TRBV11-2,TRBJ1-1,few,CASSLGQGNTEAFF,TGTGCCAGCAGCTTGGGACAGGGCAACACTGAAGCTTTCTTT
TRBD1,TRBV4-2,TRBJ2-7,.,CASSGGTGDYEQYF,TGTGCCAGCAGCGGTGGGACAGGGGACTACGAGCAGTACTTC
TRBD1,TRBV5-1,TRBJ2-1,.,CASSLTGGSYNEQFF,TGCGCCAGCAGCTTAACAGGGGGTTCCTACAATGAGCAGTTCTTC
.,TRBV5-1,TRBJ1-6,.,CASSLGPDSPLHF,TGCGCCAGCAGCTTGGGGCCAGATTCACCCCTCCACTTT
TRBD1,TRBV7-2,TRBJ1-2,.,CASSRTGPYGYTF,TGTGCCAGCAGCAGGACAGGGCCATATGGCTACACCTTC
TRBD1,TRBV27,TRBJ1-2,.,CASSPGQGLRGYTF,TGTGCCAGCAGCCCGGGACAGGGGTTGCGTGGCTACACCTTC
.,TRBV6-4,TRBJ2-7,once,CASSVNRLIHEQYF,TGTGCCAGCAGTGTGAATAGATTGATCCACGAGCAGTACTTC
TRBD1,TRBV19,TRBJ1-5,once,CASRRQGDQPQHF,TGTGCCAGTAGGAGACAGGGAGATCAGCCCCAGCATTTT
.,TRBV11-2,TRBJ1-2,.,CASSSRFLRDYYGYTF,TGTGCCAGCAGCTCCCGTTTTTTAAGGGACTACTATGGCTACACCTTC
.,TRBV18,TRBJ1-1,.,CASSPGRHGNTEAFF,TGTGCCAGCTCACCAGGTCGTCACGGGAACACTGAAGCTTTCTTT
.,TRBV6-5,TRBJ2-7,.,CASRLESYEQYF,TGTGCCAGCAGATTAGAATCCTACGAGCAGTACTTC
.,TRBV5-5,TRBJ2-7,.,CASSASPGQPYEQYF,TGTGCCAGCAGCGCATCACCGGGACAACCCTACGAGCAGTACTTC